This T cell receptor beta chain was documented in a study of OX40 agonist ivuxolimab in advanced cancers. In terms of the full investigation: Ivuxolimab was a fully human IgG2 agonistic monoclonal antibody targeting the costimulatory receptor OX40 (CD134). Peripheral TCRbeta sequencing was intended to test whether TCR sequence diversity was altered and clonal T-cell expansion was caused by ivuxolimab. The paper reports the monotherapy dose-escalation portion (N of about 47 patients) of the phase I ivuxolimab trial. Intravenous ivuxolimab was administered to patients every 2 weeks at six dose levels: 0.01, 0.1, 0.3, 1.5, 3 and 10 mg/kg. Partial responses were achieved by three dose-escalation patients, of whom one had hepatocellular carcinoma and two had cutaneous melanoma. In the dose-escalation cohort, about four fifths of patients were male, and the mean age was 60 years with a range of roughly 23 to 90. Among the approximately 50 dose-escalation patients, around 19 had hepatocellular carcinoma, around 15 melanoma, 9 renal cell carcinoma and 9 head and neck cancer. Patients were allowed to have had prior anti-PD-1, anti-PD-L1 or anti-CTLA-4 therapy, and approximately 40% of the dose-escalation patients had previously received checkpoint inhibitors.

Genomic DNA was isolated from the sorted cells so that the TCRbeta CDR3 region could be sequenced. The immunoSEQ Assay was used to sequence the TCRbeta CDR3 regions. TCRdb carries this immuneACCESS record with in-frame sequences only. Its versions omit some clonotypes, under half of them owing to an unresolved V gene in the studies checked, with the rest unexplained. This sample is represented by about 92,000 clones; around 90% of them were singletons. 0.3% to 0.4% of the sample is held by the ten biggest clonotypes. Patients with autoimmune disease history or receiving systemic immunosuppression were excluded from the trial. Peripheral blood for TCR sequencing was collected from all dose cohorts at baseline, on cycle 4 day 1, and on cycle 7 day 1. The samples were taken from a phase I, first-in-human, multicenter, open-label dose-escalation trial of ivuxolimab. The trial enrolled adults with locally advanced or metastatic head and neck squamous cell, hepatocellular, melanoma or renal cell carcinoma. CD4+ and CD8+ T cells were sorted separately from peripheral blood before TCR sequencing.

Remarks on this clone: It lacks a known antigen. Base quality data are lacking; no much larger clone is found one base away.

Results the study describes overall, beyond this receptor: In the 0.1-3.0 mg/kg groups, partial responders were among the patients with the lowest normalized peripheral clonal expansion, particularly in CD8+ T cells. At doses from 0.1 to 3.0 mg/kg, clonal expansion was seen in both CD4+ and CD8+ blood T cells between baseline and week 6. Low levels of normalized T-cell clonal expansion were also seen in some patients who did not respond. The antigen specificity of the clonally expanded peripheral T cells was not determined. On average, CD8+ T cells showed more expanded clones than CD4+ T cells after ivuxolimab.

CDR1 and CDR2, per the germline V gene, are SGHAT and FQNNGV. From the cysteine up to the phenylalanine, the CDR3 has a length of 17 residues. The only DNA kept is the CDR3, 51 bases in frame from the first base. A distance of 9 bases separates the germline ends of V and J, which lose 0 bases and 0 bases respectively. The source was CD4+ or CD8+ T cells sorted from blood, collected in a trial of the OX40 agonist ivuxolimab. This sequence uses TRBV11-2 and TRBJ2-6; no confident D gene assignment can be made. This sequence was found in an adult with an advanced solid tumor such as melanoma, head and neck, liver or kidney cancer. The encoded CDR3 is CASSLDYRSSGANVLTF. The nucleotide sequence is given as TGTGCCAGCAGCTTAGACTATCGGAGCTCTGGGGCCAACGTCCTGACTTTC.